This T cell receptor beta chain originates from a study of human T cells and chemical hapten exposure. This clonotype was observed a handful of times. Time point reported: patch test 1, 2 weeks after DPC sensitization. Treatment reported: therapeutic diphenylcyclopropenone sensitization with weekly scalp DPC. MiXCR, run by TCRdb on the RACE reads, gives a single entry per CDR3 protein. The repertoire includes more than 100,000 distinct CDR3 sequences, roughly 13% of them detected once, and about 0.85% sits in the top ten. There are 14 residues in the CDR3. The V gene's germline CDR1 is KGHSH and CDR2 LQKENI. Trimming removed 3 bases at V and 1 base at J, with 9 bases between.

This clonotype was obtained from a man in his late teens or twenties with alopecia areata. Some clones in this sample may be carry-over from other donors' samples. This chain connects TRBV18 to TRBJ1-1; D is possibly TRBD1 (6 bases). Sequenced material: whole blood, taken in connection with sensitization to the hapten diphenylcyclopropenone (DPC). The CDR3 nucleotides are TGTGCCAGCTCACCCCAGGGGAAGAACACTGAAGCTTTCTTT. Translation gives CASSPQGKNTEAFF.